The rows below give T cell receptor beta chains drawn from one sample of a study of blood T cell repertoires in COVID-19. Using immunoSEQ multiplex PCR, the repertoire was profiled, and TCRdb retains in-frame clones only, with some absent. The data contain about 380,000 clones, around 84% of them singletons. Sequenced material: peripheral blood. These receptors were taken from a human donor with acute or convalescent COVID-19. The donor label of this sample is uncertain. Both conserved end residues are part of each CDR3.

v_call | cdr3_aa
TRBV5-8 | CASSEGQDLYEQYF
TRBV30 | CACIPGWGANEKLFF
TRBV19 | CASSTRTGRGKMNTEAFF
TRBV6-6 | CASSLTSGGRGNTEAFF
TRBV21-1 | CASSPRGGDKHNSPLHF
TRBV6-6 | CASSPGQGGGYTF
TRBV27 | CASSISGQLAGQFF
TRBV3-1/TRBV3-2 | CASSRTGKGYTF
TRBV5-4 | CASKIQGIHEQYF
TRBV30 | CAWSQNYEQYF
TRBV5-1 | CASSFSVEETQYF
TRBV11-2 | CASSPWTAGELFF
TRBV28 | CASSLRGGANTEAFF
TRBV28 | CASSLQGALLTSNQPQHF
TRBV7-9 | CALRGGTEAFF
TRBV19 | CASRDRGSGGTEAFF
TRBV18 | CASSPSFTEAFF
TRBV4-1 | CASGPHGGYYGYTF
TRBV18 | CASSEDSLAGEAFF
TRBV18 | CASSTRSRGNTEAFF
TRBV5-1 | CASSQLAASSYEQYF
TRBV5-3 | CARSSGQGARTNTGELFF
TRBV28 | CASSPGSTRRKEKLFF
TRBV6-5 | CASSAGQGVSPLHF
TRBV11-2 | CASSPPGGSNSPLHF
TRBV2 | CASSDLGLAIRTDTQYF
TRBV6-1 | CASSDWALYSNQPQHF
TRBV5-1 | CASSLGSRGSEKLFF
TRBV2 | CASMGSGPLGYTF
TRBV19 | CASKDRGYSDTQYF
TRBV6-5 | CATSTGDSGNTIYF
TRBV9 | CASSPAYGYNSPLHF
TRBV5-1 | CASSLGRGGFGDTEAFF
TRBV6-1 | CASSEALSGSYTDTQYF
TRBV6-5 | CASSYSQGANYGYTF
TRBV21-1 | CASSTTPRNARGGYTF
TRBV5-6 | CASSNRVGLRGGAFKAFF
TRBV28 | CASSFPDRHYGYTF
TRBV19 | CARGASPLHF
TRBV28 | CASSAPPGTSGGWYEQFF
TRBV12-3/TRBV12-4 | CASRPGTSGYTF
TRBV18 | CASSPTPGGYFEQFF
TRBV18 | CASSPGQGDTDTQYF
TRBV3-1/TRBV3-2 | CASSPDRNRGYTF
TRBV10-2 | CASSHQGNYGYTF
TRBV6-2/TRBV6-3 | CASSYRLGPNQPQHF
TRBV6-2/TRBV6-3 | CASSYRGFRNEKLFF
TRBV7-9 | CASSSGLAGRRADEQFF
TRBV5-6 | CASSWTGTVTDTQYF
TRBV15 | CATSRDRGRSGELFF
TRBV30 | CAWSGDNYGYTF
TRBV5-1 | CASRPRTGSEETQYF
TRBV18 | CASSPGLMGGQPQHF
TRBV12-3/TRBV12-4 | CASRIWEQPQHF
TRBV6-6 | CASSVQGWGGSPLHF